This entry lists 9 T cell receptor delta chains sequenced from one sample in a study of γδ T cells in repeated Plasmodium falciparum infection. Bulk repertoires came from Vgamma9/Vdelta2+ or Vdelta2-negative gammadelta T cells flow-sorted from PBMC. TCRdb redid the clone calls on the multiplex PCR reads with CATT. Found here are some 100,000 delta-chain clones, over 1.1% of them singletons; the top ten hold roughly 8.1%. Sequencing was done on a sample of gamma-delta T cells from blood. These receptors all come from a pool of human donors (malaria-infected and uninfected, not separated).

A few counts support this clone. TCRdb pairs this DNA with a much larger clone's protein that differs at residue 9, likely a read error; the protein shown was translated from the DNA. The gene calls are TRDV3 and TRDJ1, with D perhaps matching TRDD3 (6 bases). The V gene's germline CDR1 is TVYSNPD and CDR2 GDNSRS (reference sequence). The CDR3 is 21 amino acids. Trimming pared 1 base from V and 0 bases from J, leaving 33 bases between. CDR3 DNA: TGTGCCTTTACCCCTTGCGGATCGCCAATGGGCGATACGTGCTACACCGATAAACTCATCTTT. Amino acids: CAFTPCGSPMGDTCYTDKLIF.

This clone was observed at least ten times. This chain uses TRDV1 with TRDJ1; D is unclear. CDR3 size: 15 residues. The germline V and J ends were trimmed by 1 base and 5 bases, with 14 bases remaining between them. Looked up from germline, CDR1 is TSWWSYY and CDR2 is QGS. The CDR3 DNA reads TGTGCTCTTGGGGAACCCACTGCGCTGAGAGATAAACTCATCTTT. Translating gives CALGEPTALRDKLIF.

This clone was counted a few times. The TCRdb protein comes from a much larger clone and disagrees with this DNA's translation at residues 4 and 10, likely due to a read error; the protein given here is derived from the DNA. The chain carries TRDV3 and TRDJ1; 11 nucleotides agree with TRDD3. The CDR3 spans 16 residues. CDR1 and CDR2 (germline): TVYSNPD, GDNSRS (reference sequence). Trimming took 3 bases from V and 1 from J; bases not matched to a gene: 10. The CDR3 region is CALKYWGISCTDKLIF. Written as DNA, the CDR3 is TGTGCCTTAAAGTACTGGGGGATATCGTGCACCGATAAACTCATCTTT.

With respect to this clone: A far larger clone is one base from this, pointing to a likely read error. Different DNA sequences within this sample yield the same CDR3. The chain links TRDV2 to TRDJ3, with TRDD3 identical over 9 bases. Here the J gene came from matching the DNA to germline, since TCRdb omits it. This CDR3 is built from 19 residues. Trimming cost V 3 bases and J 0 bases; bases outside gene matches: 8. Germline values: CDR1 GEAIGNYY, CDR2 EKD. The DNA of the CDR3 is TGTGCCTGTGACTCCAGTACTGGGGGACCCTCCTGGGACACCCGACAGATGTTTTTC. It codes for CACDSSTGGPSWDTRQMFF.

Details on this clone: This likely stems from a read error, as it lies one base from a far larger clone. The sample holds other DNA sequences that translate to the same CDR3. The chain has TRDV1 and TRDJ1, with 11 positions matching TRDD3. Germline assignment: CDR1 TSWWSYY and CDR2 QGS. This CDR3 contains 19 residues. The CDR3 bases are TGTGCTCTCGGGGAACTAGTGCTGTACTGGGGGATAAAGACCGATAAACTCATCTTT. It translates to CALGELVLYWGIKTDKLIF.

For this clone: The protein TCRdb gives is from a much larger clone and does not agree with this DNA's translation at residue 5, likely a read error; the protein shown here comes from the DNA. The chain employs TRDV2 and TRDJ3; D might be TRDD3 (5 bases). Germline matching of the DNA provided the J gene here, since TCRdb leaves it blank. Trimming pared 3 bases from V and 0 bases from J, leaving 11 bases between. CDR3 length: 17 residues. Germline V lookup: CDR1 GEAIGNYY, CDR2 EKD. Here the CDR3 reads CACDAGGYSWDTRQMFF. The CDR3 nucleotides are TGTGCCTGTGACGCTGGAGGATACTCCTGGGACACCCGACAGATGTTTTTC.

Many counts were recorded for this clone. The chain links TRDV1 to TRDJ1; possible D gene TRDD2, 5 bases. The CDR3 is 23 residues long. The V end lost 1 base, the J end lost 0 bases, and 33 bases lay between the germline ends. Germline CDR1 TSWWSYY, CDR2 QGS. The CDR3: CALGEPPQRLSFRFTPYTDKLIF. The CDR3 DNA sequence: TGTGCTCTTGGGGAACCCCCTCAGCGCCTTTCCTTTAGGTTTACCCCATACACCGATAAACTCATCTTT.

With respect to this clone: The TCRdb record carries a much larger clone's protein, which differs from this DNA's translation at residue 6; a read error is the likely cause, and the protein listed here is the DNA translation. The chain has TRDV2 and TRDJ1; perhaps TRDD3 as D (5 bases). TCRdb lists no J gene, so it was determined here by aligning the DNA to germline. The CDR3 has 16 amino acids. Germline V gives CDR1 GEAIGNYY, CDR2 EKD. Trimming pared 6 bases from V and 1 base from J, leaving 20 bases between. CDR3 amino acids: CACHTATISGTDKLIF. CDR3 DNA sequence: TGTGCCTGTCATACGGCTACCATCTCTGGCACCGATAAACTCATCTTT.

Regarding this clone: TCRdb shows a much larger clone's protein in place of this DNA's translation, and the two differ at residue 10, likely through a read error; the protein shown is translated from the DNA. The chain joins TRDV2 to TRDJ1; TRDD3 might be the D (5 bases). Here the J gene was assigned by germline matching of the DNA, as TCRdb has none. CDR3 length: 19 residues. V was shortened by 0 bases and J by 0 bases, with 22 bases between the two germline ends. CDR1 and CDR2 (germline): GEAIGNYY, EKD. The CDR3 coding sequence is TGTGCCTGTGACACCGTGGGAATACTGTGGGATGAGTACACCGATAAACTCATCTTT. This codes for CACDTVGILWDEYTDKLIF.